The 2 T cell receptor beta chains below were found in one sample sequenced in a study of T cell changes during pregnancy in multiple sclerosis (dated by TCRdb to the late 2010s). The library relied on the immunoSEQ multiplex PCR assay. The table was pulled from immuneACCESS by TCRdb, which kept in-frame rearrangements only. Such tables lose some clones; where checked, under half of the loss comes from unresolved V genes, and the rest has no known cause. For this sample the table gives some 73,000 clones, of which around 94% were detected only once. Of the sample, less than 3.5% is held by the ten largest clones. The material was peripheral blood, obtained in the third trimester of pregnancy. The receptors here all came from a female donor in good health, enrolled as a control in a pregnancy study.

Written as DNA, the CDR3 is TGTGCCAGTAGTATGCCTAGCGGCACCGGGGAGCTGTTTTTT. The encoded protein is CASSMPSGTGELFF. The chain couples TRBV19 to TRBJ2-2, with 7 nucleotides matching TRBD2. Trimming removed 3 bases from V and 4 bases from J; junction bases left unmatched: 2. Per the germline V gene, CDR1 is LNHDA and CDR2 is SQIVND (reference sequence). This CDR3 region has 14 residues.

The chain has TRBV6-5 and TRBJ1-2; 7 nucleotides line up with TRBD1. The CDR3 runs to 16 residues. The germline gives CDR1 MNHEY, CDR2 SVGAGI. V trimming: 2 bases; J trimming: 1 base; junction bases outside the gene matches: 7. CDR3 DNA sequence: TGTGCCAGCAGTTACCTGGGACAGACCCTTAACTATGGCTACACCTTC. The encoded protein is CASSYLGQTLNYGYTF.